A single sample gave rise to the 3 T cell receptor beta chains below, sequenced in a study of cytomegalovirus exposure and HLA in healthy donors. Sequencing was performed with immunoSEQ multiplex PCR; in TCRdb, only in-frame clones are kept and a portion is missing. This repertoire shows 150,000 to 200,000 clones, approximately 85% found once; its top ten account for roughly 1.6%. The specimen sequenced was PBMCs. The receptors were gathered from a young woman in good health and CMV-seronegative.

CDR3 DNA: TGTGCCAGCAGTTACTCGTCAGGCACGTACGAGCAGTACTTC. Protein: CASSYSSGTYEQYF. The chain has TRBV6-5 and TRBJ2-7; D gene ambiguous. Trimming cost V 0 bases and J 4 bases, with 10 bases left between them. The CDR3 has 14 amino acids. The germline CDR1 and CDR2 sequences are MNHEY and SVGAGI.

The CDR3 nucleotides read TGTGCCAGCTCACCACCTCCAACAGGGTCGAAAAGCTATGGCTACACCTTC. Translation: CASSPPPTGSKSYGYTF. This chain links TRBV18 with TRBJ1-2; maybe TRBD1 (6 bases). Trimming shortened V by 0 bases and J by 4 bases, and 18 bases separated the two germline ends. Germline V gene data show CDR1 as KGHSH and CDR2 as LQKENI. This CDR3 is built from 17 residues.

The chain couples TRBV19 to TRBJ1-5; TRBD1 might be the D (6 bases). The CDR3 totals 15 residues. The V gene's germline CDR1 is LNHDA and CDR2 SQIVND (reference sequence). V lost 5 bases, J lost 4 bases, and 15 bases lay in between. CDR3 bases: TGTGCCAGTAGTGTTTCCGGGACACAAAATCAGCCCCAGCATTTT. Translated: CASSVSGTQNQPQHF.